The sequence of this T cell receptor beta chain was determined in a study of shared clonotypes between healthy human individuals. Findings and limits, study-wide: Clonotypes which were not shared had lower generation probabilities than clonotypes that all four donors shared. Despite large depth, sorted-subset datasets appeared incompletely sequenced.

Healthy and HIV-negative, the adult donors had no recent acute infections or vaccinations. In the source study's methods: Owing to the provision of junction-only sequences devoid of quality scores by immunoSEQ, filtering differed. Only in-frame clones appear in the TCRdb table, and some are missing; sequencing was by immunoSEQ multiplex PCR. V, J and clone size are taken as reported in that table, and D and trimming were inferred from the DNA itself. This repertoire shows 950,000 to 1,100,000 clones, approximately 80% found once; its top ten account for more than 0.55%. Trimming removed 5 bases from V and 8 bases from J, with 9 bases in between. This CDR3 region has 11 residues. Germline assignment: CDR1 SGHAT and CDR2 FQNNGV. This clone was seen repeatedly, ten times or more. Its antigen is not known.

The TCR originated in a man between 18 and 29 years old in good health. Some clones in this sample may be carry-over from other donors' samples. This chain connects TRBV11-2 to TRBJ1-2; a possible D gene is TRBD1 (5 bases). Sequencing used memory CD4+ T cells from PBMCs. Specified subset: CD45RA-negative fraction. The chain's CDR3 is CASSRGDGYTF. CDR3 nucleotide sequence: TGTGCCAGCAGCCGAGGGGACGGCTACACCTTC.